These T cell receptor beta chains were read from a single sample in a study of CD8 T cells in cerebrospinal fluid in Alzheimer's disease. Each CDR3 protein gets one entry in TCRdb, which reprocessed the 10x single-cell sequencing reads and gives no DNA. In all, the sample yields roughly 1,700 distinct CDR3 sequences. The sample comprised cerebrospinal fluid. These receptors were taken from a human donor with mild cognitive impairment. CDR3s include the opening cysteine and the closing phenylalanine or tryptophan. The order of the fields is V gene, clone size, J gene, CDR3 protein. The listing skips clone size in some rows; elsewhere it reads once, few, many or a size class.

TRBV2	medium-sized	TRBJ2-1	CASSEAKGTFGENEQFF
TRBV4-1	medium-sized	TRBJ1-3	CASSFTAEGNTIYF
TRBV4-1	NA	TRBJ1-5	CASSQETYRRSNQPQHF
TRBV6-1	NA	TRBJ2-1	CASRSGGSAYNEQFF
TRBV5-5	medium-sized	TRBJ1-1	CASSLFRNTEAFF
TRBV6-6	medium-sized	TRBJ2-7	CATQGFKRESDEQYF
TRBV7-2	NA	TRBJ2-2	CASSPRAGVGGELFF
TRBV10-2	NA	TRBJ2-1	CASRSQGAYNEQFF
TRBV7-3	medium-sized	TRBJ1-1	CASSRQGNTEAFF
TRBV7-9	medium-sized	TRBJ2-7	CASVPGTGTHEQYF
TRBV27	NA	TRBJ2-7	CASTAPGQGRSEQYF
TRBV20-1	medium-sized	TRBJ2-6	CSARAGSSGANVLTF
TRBV11-2	medium-sized	TRBJ1-4	CASSAGQEELEKLFF
TRBV6-1	medium-sized	TRBJ2-5	CASTAVRETQYF
TRBV6-1	medium-sized	TRBJ1-6	CASSEVWTGAQSPLHF
TRBV20-1	large	TRBJ2-1	CSAARWDNEQFF
TRBV7-2	medium-sized	TRBJ2-7	CASSLLAGGTYGEQYF
TRBV4-1	medium-sized	TRBJ2-7	CASSQEKAGTYEQYF
TRBV10-2	medium-sized	TRBJ2-7	CASSVVVREQYF
TRBV7-9	medium-sized	TRBJ2-1	CASSSGLAGANEQFF